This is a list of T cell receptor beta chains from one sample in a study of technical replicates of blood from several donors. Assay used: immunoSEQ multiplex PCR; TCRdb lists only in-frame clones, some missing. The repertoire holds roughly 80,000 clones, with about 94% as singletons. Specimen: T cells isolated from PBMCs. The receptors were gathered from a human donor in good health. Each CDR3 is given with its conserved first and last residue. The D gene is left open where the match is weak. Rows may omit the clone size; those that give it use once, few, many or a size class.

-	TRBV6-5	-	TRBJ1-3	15	CASSPSRGSGNTIYF	TGTGCCAGCAGCCCTTCTCGGGGGTCAGGAAACACCATATATTTT
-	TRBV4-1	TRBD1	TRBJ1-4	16	CASSQEGQGAREKLFF	TGCGCCAGCAGCCAAGAGGGACAGGGGGCGAGAGAAAAACTGTTTTTT
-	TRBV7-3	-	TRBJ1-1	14	CASSLTGGNTEAFF	TGTGCCAGCAGCTTAACTGGCGGAAACACTGAAGCTTTCTTT
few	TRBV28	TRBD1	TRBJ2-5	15	CASSLGGQGEETQYF	TGTGCCAGCAGTTTGGGAGGACAGGGGGAAGAGACCCAGTACTTC
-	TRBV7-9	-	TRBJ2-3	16	CASSLEVRESVDTQYF	TGTGCCAGCAGCCTAGAGGTCCGGGAAAGTGTAGATACGCAGTATTTT
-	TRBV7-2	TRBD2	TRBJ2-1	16	CASSRQGTSGNNEQFF	TGTGCCAGCAGCCGACAGGGGACTAGCGGGAACAATGAGCAGTTCTTC
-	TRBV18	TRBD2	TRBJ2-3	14	CASSPAGGRDTQYF	TGTGCCAGCTCACCCGCGGGAGGAAGGGATACGCAGTATTTT
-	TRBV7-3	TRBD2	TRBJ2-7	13	CASSSGLEYEQYF	TGTGCCAGCAGCTCGGGACTAGAGTACGAGCAGTACTTC
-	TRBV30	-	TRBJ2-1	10	CAWSTNEQFF	TGTGCCTGGAGTACAAATGAGCAGTTCTTC
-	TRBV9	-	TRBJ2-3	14	CASSGGFDTDTQYF	TGTGCCAGCAGCGGCGGGTTCGACACAGATACGCAGTATTTT
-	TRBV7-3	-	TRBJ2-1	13	CASSLGSGDEQFF	TGTGCCAGCAGCTTGGGGTCGGGAGATGAGCAGTTCTTC
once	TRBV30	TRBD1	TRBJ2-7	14	CAWSRDRVSYEQYF	TGTGCCTGGAGTAGGGACAGGGTTTCCTACGAGCAGTACTTC
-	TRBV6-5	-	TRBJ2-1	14	CASGLGGEYNEQFF	TGTGCCAGCGGGCTGGGCGGGGAGTACAATGAGCAGTTCTTC
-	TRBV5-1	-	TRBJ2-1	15	CASSFTVSSYNEQFF	TGCGCCAGCAGCTTTACCGTTAGCTCCTACAATGAGCAGTTCTTC
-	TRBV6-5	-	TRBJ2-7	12	CASTDSSYEQYF	TGTGCCAGCACTGACAGTTCCTACGAGCAGTACTTC
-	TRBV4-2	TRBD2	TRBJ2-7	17	CASSQGLAGGPEYEQYF	TGTGCCAGCAGCCAAGGGCTAGCGGGAGGGCCAGAGTACGAGCAGTACTTC
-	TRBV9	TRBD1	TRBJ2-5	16	CASSDTRDRGRKTQYF	TGTGCCAGCAGCGATACCCGGGACAGGGGTAGAAAGACCCAGTACTTC
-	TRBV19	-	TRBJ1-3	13	CASSVFSGNTIYF	TGTGCCAGTAGTGTCTTCTCTGGAAACACCATATATTTT
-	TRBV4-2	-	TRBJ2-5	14	CASSQEAGEETQYF	TGTGCCAGCAGCCAAGAAGCAGGGGAGGAGACCCAGTACTTC
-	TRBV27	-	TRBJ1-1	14	CASSLGVSLRGAFF	TGTGCCAGCAGTCTCGGTGTTAGTCTGAGAGGGGCTTTCTTT
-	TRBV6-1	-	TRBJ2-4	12	CASSEIGDIQYF	TGTGCCAGCAGTGAAATAGGGGACATTCAGTACTTC
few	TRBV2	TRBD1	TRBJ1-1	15	CASSETGNMNTEAFF	TGTGCCAGCAGTGAGACAGGGAACATGAACACTGAAGCTTTCTTT
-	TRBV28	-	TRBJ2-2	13	CASRTGGTGELFF	TGTGCCAGCAGAACAGGAGGGACCGGGGAGCTGTTTTTT
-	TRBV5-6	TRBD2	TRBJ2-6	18	CASSRTGGLLSGANVLTF	TGTGCCAGCAGCCGGACCGGGGGGTTGCTTTCTGGGGCCAACGTCCTGACTTTC
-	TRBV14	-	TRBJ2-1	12	CASSPQPSEQFF	TGTGCCAGCAGTCCCCAACCGAGTGAGCAGTTCTTC
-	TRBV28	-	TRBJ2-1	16	CASSQRTLVPYNEQFF	TGTGCCAGCAGTCAACGGACTCTTGTCCCCTACAATGAGCAGTTCTTC
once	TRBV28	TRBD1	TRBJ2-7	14	CASSGQGGVDEQYF	TGTGCCAGCAGCGGACAGGGGGGCGTCGACGAGCAGTACTTC
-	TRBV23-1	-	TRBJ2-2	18	CASSRPAGDRRATGELFF	TGCGCCAGCAGTCGGCCCGCGGGGGACAGGAGGGCAACCGGGGAGCTGTTTTTT
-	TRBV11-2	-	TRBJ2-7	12	CASSGWSYEQYF	TGTGCCAGCAGCGGCTGGTCCTACGAGCAGTACTTC
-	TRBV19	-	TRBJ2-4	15	CASNTLGGAKNIQYF	TGTGCCAGTAATACCCTAGGGGGAGCCAAAAACATTCAGTACTTC
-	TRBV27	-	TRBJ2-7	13	CASSFARNHEQYF	TGTGCCAGCAGTTTTGCTAGAAACCACGAGCAGTACTTC
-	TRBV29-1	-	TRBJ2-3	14	CSVVSAGNTDTQYF	TGCAGCGTTGTATCTGCAGGAAACACAGATACGCAGTATTTT
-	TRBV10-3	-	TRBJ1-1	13	CAITEAPNTEAFF	TGTGCCATCACGGAGGCCCCGAACACTGAAGCTTTCTTT
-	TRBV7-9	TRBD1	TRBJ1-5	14	CASSPGQPNQPQHF	TGTGCCAGCAGCCCGGGACAGCCTAATCAGCCCCAGCATTTT
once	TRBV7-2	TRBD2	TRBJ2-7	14	CASSPTSGSGMQYF	TGTGCCAGCAGCCCTACTAGCGGGAGCGGTATGCAGTACTTC
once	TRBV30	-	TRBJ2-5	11	CAWGQQKTQYF	TGTGCCTGGGGACAGCAAAAGACCCAGTACTTC
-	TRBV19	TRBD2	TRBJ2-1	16	CASSISGTSGYNEQFF	TGTGCCAGTAGTATCTCCGGGACTAGCGGGTACAATGAGCAGTTCTTC
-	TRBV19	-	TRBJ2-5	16	CASSIVIVGARETQYF	TGTGCCAGTAGTATAGTAATAGTGGGTGCGCGGGAGACCCAGTACTTC
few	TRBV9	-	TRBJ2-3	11	CASSVVGTQYF	TGTGCCAGCAGCGTAGTCGGGACGCAGTATTTT
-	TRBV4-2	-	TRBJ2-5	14	CASSQDRDIKTQYF	TGTGCCAGCAGCCAAGATAGGGACATAAAGACCCAGTACTTC
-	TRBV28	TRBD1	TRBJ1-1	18	CASSLLGGQGGMNTEAFF	TGTGCCAGCAGTTTGTTGGGGGGACAGGGAGGGATGAACACTGAAGCTTTCTTT
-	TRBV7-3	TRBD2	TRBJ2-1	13	CASSPLATDEQFF	TGTGCCAGCAGCCCACTAGCGACCGATGAGCAGTTCTTC
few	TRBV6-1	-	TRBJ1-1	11	CATLEVTAVPF	TGTGCTACCCTCGAGGTCACGGCCGTACCCTTT
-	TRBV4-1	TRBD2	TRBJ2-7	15	CASSQAGTSGDEQYF	TGCGCCAGCAGCCAGGCCGGGACTAGCGGGGACGAGCAGTACTTC
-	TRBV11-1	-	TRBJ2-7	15	CASSLYPRGSYEQYF	TGTGCCAGCAGCCTATACCCCAGGGGATCCTACGAGCAGTACTTC
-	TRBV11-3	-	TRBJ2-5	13	CASSFGTGGTQYF	TGTGCCAGCAGCTTTGGGACTGGCGGGACCCAGTACTTC
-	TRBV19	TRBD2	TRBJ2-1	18	CASSIVILAGGYDNEQFF	TGTGCCAGTAGTATAGTGATTCTAGCGGGAGGTTATGACAATGAGCAGTTCTTC
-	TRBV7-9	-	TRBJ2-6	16	CASSERTEPGANVLTF	TGTGCCAGCAGCGAACGGACTGAACCTGGGGCCAACGTCCTGACTTTC
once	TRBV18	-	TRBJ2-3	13	CASSVGGTDTQYF	TGTGCCAGCTCGGTAGGGGGCACAGATACGCAGTATTTT
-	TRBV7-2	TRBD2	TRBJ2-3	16	CASSLQIAGGSNTQYF	TGTGCCAGCAGCTTACAAATAGCGGGAGGGTCAAATACGCAGTATTTT
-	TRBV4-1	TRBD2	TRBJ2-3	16	CASSQDAGVGTDTQYF	TGCGCCAGCAGCCAGGATGCGGGAGTAGGCACAGATACGCAGTATTTT
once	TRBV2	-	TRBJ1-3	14	CASRMTAIGNTIYF	TGTGCCAGCAGGATGACAGCGATCGGGAACACCATATATTTT
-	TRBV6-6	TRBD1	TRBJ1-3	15	CASSRSTGAGNTIYF	TGTGCCAGCAGTCGGAGCACAGGGGCTGGAAACACCATATATTTT
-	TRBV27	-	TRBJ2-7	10	CASGLGGQYF	TGTGCCAGCGGGCTTGGTGGGCAGTACTTC